The following is a T cell receptor beta chain sequence with its context. The source of the sample is a study of blood T cell repertoires in COVID-19. Across the study: COVID-19 samples, acute and convalescent, were from the United States, Italy and Spain. Nucleic acid was either cDNA or gDNA, and it came from T cells, B-cell-depleted T cells, or PBMCs.

CDR3 length: 16 residues. V lost 3 bases to trimming and J lost 1 base; unmatched junction nucleotides: 6. Looked up from germline, CDR1 is LGHNA and CDR2 is YSLEER. Authors' analysis steps: Nucleated cell counts were estimated from reference gene primer amplification. The data were produced by immunoSEQ multiplex PCR, yet TCRdb's version contains in-frame clones alone and is incomplete. That table gives V, J and clone size, and the DNA gave D and trimming. The repertoire holds approximately 140,000 clones, about 85% seen once, with 3.5% to 4.5% in the top ten. This receptor was obtained from an older woman with active or convalescent COVID-19. This chain links TRBV4-3 with TRBJ2-1, with TRBD2 matching 7 bases. The sequencing input was peripheral blood. CDR3: CASSHKSGASYNEQFF. The CDR3 DNA follows: TGCGCCAGCAGCCATAAAAGCGGGGCTTCCTACAATGAGCAGTTCTTC.